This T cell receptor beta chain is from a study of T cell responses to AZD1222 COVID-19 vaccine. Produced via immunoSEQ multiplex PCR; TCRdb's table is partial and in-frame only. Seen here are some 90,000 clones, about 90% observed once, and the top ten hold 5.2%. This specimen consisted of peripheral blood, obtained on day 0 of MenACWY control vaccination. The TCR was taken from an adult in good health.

CDR3 protein: CASSPQTGGDSSPLHF. The DNA for the CDR3 is TGTGCCAGCAGCCCCCAGACAGGGGGCGATAGTTCACCCCTCCACTTT. This sequence joins TRBV4-2 and TRBJ1-6; 10 bases fit TRBD1. CDR3 length: 16 amino acids. The V and J ends lost 4 bases and 9 bases, in that order; junction bases with no gene match: 9. Germline-derived CDR1 and CDR2 are LGHNA and YNFKEQ.